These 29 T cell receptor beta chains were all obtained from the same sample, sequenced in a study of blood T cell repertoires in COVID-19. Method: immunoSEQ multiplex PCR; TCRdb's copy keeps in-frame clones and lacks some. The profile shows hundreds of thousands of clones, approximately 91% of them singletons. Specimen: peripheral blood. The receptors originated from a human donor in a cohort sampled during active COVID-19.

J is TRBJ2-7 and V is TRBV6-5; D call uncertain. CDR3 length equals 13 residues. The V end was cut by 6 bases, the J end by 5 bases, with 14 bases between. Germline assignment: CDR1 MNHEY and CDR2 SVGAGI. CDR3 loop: CASSTREAHEQYF. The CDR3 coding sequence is TGTGCCAGCAGCACACGCGAGGCCCACGAGCAGTACTTC.

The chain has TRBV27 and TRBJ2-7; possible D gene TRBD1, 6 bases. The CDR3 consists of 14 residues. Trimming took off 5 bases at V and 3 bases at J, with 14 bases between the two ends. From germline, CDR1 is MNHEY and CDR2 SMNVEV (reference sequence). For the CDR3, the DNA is TGTGCCAGCAGTCTCCGGACAGCCGTCTACGAGCAGTACTTC. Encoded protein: CASSLRTAVYEQYF.

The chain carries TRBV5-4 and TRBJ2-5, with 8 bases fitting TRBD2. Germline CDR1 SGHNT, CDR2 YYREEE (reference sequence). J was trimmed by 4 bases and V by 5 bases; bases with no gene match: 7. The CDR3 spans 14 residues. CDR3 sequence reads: CASSFSGARETQYF. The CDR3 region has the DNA TGTGCCAGCAGTTTTAGCGGGGCCCGAGAGACCCAGTACTTC.

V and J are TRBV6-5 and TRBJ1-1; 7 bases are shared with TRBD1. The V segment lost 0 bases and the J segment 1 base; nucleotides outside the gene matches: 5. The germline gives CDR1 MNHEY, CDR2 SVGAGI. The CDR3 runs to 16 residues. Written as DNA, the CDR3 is TGTGCCAGCAGTTACTCGATAGGGGGCGCGAACACTGAAGCTTTCTTT. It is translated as CASSYSIGGANTEAFF.

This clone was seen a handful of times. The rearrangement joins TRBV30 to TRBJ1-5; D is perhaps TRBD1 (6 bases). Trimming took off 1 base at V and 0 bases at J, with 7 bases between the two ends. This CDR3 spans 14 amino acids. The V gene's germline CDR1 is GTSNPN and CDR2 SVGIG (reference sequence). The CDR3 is CAWSGDTSNQPQHF. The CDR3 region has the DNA TGTGCCTGGAGTGGGGACACTAGCAATCAGCCCCAGCATTTT.

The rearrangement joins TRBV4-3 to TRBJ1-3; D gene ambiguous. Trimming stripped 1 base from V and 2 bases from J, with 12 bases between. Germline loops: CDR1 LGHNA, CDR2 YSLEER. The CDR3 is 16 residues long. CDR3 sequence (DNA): TGCGCCAGCAGCCAAGGGGCGCGGGAGGCTGGAAACACCATATATTTT. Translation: CASSQGAREAGNTIYF.

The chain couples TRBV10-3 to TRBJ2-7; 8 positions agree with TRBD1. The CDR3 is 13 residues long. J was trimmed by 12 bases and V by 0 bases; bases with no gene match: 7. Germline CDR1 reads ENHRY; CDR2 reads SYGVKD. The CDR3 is CAISESSVGTGYF. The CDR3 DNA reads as TGTGCCATCAGTGAGTCGTCTGTGGGGACAGGGTACTTC.

The CDR3 reads CASSFPAGVGNEQFF. The CDR3 DNA follows: TGTGCCAGCAGCTTTCCAGCGGGAGTGGGCAATGAGCAGTTCTTC. The chain couples TRBV5-4 to TRBJ2-1; 8 bases are shared with TRBD2. Germline trimming cut 2 bases from V and 6 bases from J; bases unmatched to any gene: 7. Germline values: CDR1 SGHNT, CDR2 YYREEE (reference sequence). The CDR3 has 15 residues.

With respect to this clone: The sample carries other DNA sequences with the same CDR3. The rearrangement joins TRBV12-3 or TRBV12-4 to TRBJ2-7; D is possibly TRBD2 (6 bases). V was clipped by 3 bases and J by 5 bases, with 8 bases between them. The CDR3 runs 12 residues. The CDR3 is CASSFGGHEQYF. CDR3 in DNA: TGTGCCAGCAGTTTCGGGGGTCACGAGCAGTACTTC.

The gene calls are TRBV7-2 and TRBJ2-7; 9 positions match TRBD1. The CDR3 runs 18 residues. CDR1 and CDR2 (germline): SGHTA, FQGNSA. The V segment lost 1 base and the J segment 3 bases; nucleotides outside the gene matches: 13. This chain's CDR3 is CASSLVAPLQGAYYEQYF. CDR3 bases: TGTGCCAGCAGCTTAGTTGCCCCTCTACAGGGGGCATACTACGAGCAGTACTTC. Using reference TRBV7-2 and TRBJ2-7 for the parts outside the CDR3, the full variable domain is GAGVSQSPSNKVTEKGKDVELRCDPISGHTALYWYRQSLGQGLEFLIYFQGNSAPDKSGLPSDRFSAERTGGSVSTLTIQRTQQEDSAVYLCASSLVAPLQGAYYEQYFGPGTRLTVT.

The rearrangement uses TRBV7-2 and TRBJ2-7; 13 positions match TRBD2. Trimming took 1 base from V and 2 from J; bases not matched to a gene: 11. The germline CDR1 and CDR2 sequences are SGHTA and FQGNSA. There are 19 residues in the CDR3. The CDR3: CASSLVSTSGRTLTYEQYF. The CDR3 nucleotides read TGTGCCAGCAGCTTAGTTTCGACTAGCGGGAGGACCTTAACCTACGAGCAGTACTTC.

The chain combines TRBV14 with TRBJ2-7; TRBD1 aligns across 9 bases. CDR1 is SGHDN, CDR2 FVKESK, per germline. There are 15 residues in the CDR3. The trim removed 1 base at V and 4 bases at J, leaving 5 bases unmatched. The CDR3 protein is CASSQGWDRVYEQYF. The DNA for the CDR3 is TGTGCCAGCAGCCAAGGTTGGGACAGGGTGTACGAGCAGTACTTC.

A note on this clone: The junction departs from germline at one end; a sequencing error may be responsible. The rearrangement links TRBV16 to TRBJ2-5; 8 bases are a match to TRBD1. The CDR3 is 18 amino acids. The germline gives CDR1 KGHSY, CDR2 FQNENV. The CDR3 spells CASSQTSPAGGNQETQYF. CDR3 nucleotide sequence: TGTGCCAGCAGCCAAACATCGCCCGCAGGGGGCAACCAGGAGACCCAGTACTTC. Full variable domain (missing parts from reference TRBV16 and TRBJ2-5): GEEVAQTPKHLVRGEGQKAKLYCAPIKGHSYVFWYQQVLKNEFKFLISFQNENVFDETGMPKERFSAKCLPNSPCSLEIQATKLEDSAVYFCASSQTSPAGGNQETQYFGPGTRLLVL.

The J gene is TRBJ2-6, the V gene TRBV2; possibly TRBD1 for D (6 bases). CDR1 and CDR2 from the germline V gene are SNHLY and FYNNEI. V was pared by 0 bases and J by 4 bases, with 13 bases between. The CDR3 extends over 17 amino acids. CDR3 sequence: CASSEAPQGTGANVLTF. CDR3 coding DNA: TGTGCCAGCAGTGAAGCCCCACAGGGAACCGGGGCCAACGTCCTGACTTTC.

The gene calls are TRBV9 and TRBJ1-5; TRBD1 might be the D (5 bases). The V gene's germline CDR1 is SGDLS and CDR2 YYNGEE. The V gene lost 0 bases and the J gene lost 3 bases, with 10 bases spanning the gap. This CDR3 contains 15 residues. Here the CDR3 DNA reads TGTGCCAGCAGCGTAGGGGGCAGGGCCAATCAGCCCCAGCATTTT. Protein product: CASSVGGRANQPQHF.

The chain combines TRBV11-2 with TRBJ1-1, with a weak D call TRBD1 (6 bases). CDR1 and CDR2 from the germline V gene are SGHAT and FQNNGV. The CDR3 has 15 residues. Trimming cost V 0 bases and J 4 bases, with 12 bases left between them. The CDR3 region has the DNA TGTGCCAGCAGCTTAGATACCCTCAGGGGCACTGAAGCTTTCTTT. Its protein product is CASSLDTLRGTEAFF.

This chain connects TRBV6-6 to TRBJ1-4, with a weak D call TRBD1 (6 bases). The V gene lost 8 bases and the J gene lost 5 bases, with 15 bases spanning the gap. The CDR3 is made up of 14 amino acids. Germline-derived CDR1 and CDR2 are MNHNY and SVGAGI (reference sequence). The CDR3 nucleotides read TGTGCCAGCCTCCGGGACATTGGGAATGAAAAACTGTTTTTT. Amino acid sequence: CASLRDIGNEKLFF.

The CDR3 here is CAISRTSGGDETQYF. DNA for the CDR3: TGTGCCATCAGCCGGACTAGCGGGGGGGATGAGACCCAGTACTTC. V and J are TRBV10-3 and TRBJ2-5, with TRBD2 identical over 15 bases. J lost 5 bases, V lost 6 bases, and 4 bases had no gene match. This CDR3 has 15 amino acids. Germline loops: CDR1 ENHRY, CDR2 SYGVKD.

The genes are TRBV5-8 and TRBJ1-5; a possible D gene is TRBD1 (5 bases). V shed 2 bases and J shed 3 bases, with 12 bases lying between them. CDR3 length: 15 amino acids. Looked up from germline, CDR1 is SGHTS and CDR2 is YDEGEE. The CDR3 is CASSLETEINQPQHF. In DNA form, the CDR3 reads TGTGCCAGCAGCTTAGAGACAGAGATCAATCAGCCCCAGCATTTT.

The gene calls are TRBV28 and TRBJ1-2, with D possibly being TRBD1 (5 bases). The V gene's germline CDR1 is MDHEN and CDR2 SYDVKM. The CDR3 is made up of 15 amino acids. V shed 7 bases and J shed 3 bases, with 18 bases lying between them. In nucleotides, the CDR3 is TGTGCCAGCACCCTATCAAGCGGGACCTACTATGGCTACACCTTC. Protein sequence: CASTLSSGTYYGYTF.

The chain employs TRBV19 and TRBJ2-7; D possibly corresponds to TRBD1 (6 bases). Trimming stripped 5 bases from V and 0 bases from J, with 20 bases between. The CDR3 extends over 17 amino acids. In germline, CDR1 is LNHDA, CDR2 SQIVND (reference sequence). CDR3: CASSFSAGTGSSYEQYF. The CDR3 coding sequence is TGTGCCAGTAGTTTCTCGGCCGGAACAGGGAGCTCCTACGAGCAGTACTTC.

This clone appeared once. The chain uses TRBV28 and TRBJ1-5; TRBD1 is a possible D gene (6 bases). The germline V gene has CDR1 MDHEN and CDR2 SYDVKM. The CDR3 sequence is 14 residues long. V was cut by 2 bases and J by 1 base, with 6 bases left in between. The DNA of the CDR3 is TGTGCCAGCAGTTTAGGACAGAGCAATCAGCCCCAGCATTTT. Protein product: CASSLGQSNQPQHF.

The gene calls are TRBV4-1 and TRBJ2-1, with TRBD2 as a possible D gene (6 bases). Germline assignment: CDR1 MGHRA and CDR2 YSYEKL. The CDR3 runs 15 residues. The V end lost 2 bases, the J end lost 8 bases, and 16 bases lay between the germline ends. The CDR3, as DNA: TGCGCCAGCAGCCAATCGGTGGGAGCGGGCGATGAGCAGTTCTTC. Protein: CASSQSVGAGDEQFF.

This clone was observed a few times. CDR3 amino acids: CASSNRDRVVGYTF. In DNA, the CDR3 is TGTGCCAGCAGCAACCGGGACAGGGTGGTTGGCTACACCTTC. This sequence joins TRBV3-1 (or the pseudogene TRBV3-2) and TRBJ1-2; 9 bases are a match to TRBD1. Per the germline V gene, CDR1 is LGHDT and CDR2 is YNNKEL (reference sequence). Trimming took 5 bases from V and 7 from J; bases not matched to a gene: 8. The CDR3 loop spans 14 amino acids.

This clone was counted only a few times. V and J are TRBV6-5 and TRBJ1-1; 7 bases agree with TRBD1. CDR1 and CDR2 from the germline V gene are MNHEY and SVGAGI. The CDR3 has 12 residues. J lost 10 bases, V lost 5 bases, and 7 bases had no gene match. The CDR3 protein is CASSRQGRAAFF. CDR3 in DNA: TGTGCCAGCAGTCGACAGGGTAGGGCAGCTTTCTTT.

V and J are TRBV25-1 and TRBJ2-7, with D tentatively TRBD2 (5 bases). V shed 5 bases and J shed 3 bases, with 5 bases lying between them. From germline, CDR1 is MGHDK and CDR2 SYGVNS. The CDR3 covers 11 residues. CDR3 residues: CASSRGYEQYF. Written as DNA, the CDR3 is TGTGCCAGCAGTCGGGGCTACGAGCAGTACTTC.

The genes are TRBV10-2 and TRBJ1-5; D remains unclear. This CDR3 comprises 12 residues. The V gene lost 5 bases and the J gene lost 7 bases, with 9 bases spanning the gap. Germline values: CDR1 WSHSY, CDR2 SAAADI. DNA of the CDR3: TGCGCCAGCAGTCGGGTGAACCAGCCCCAGCATTTT. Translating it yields CASSRVNQPQHF.

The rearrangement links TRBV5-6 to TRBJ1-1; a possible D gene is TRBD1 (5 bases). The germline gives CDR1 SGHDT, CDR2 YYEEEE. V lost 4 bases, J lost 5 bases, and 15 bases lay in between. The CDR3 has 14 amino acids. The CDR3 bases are TGTGCCAGCAGCACAGGACCAGAGGATACTGAAGCTTTCTTT. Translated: CASSTGPEDTEAFF.

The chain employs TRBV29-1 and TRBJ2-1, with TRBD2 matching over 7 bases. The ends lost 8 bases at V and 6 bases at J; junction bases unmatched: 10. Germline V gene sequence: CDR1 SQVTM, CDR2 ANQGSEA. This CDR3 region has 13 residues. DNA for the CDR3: TGCAGCCTAAACACCGGGACTATCAATGAGCAGTTCTTC. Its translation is CSLNTGTINEQFF.